This TCR beta chain is from a study of blood T cells in healthy people across ages. Germline trimming cut 7 bases from V and 5 bases from J; bases unmatched to any gene: 6. Germline CDR1 SGHRS, CDR2 YFSETQ. The CDR3 sequence is 14 residues long. A second PCR, run for roughly 7 to 11 cycles, used a sample-barcoded 5' primer plus a J-beta primer mix. TCRdb re-called the 5' RACE reads with MiXCR, one entry per CDR3 protein. The data show 1.4 million or so distinct CDR3 sequences, roughly two fifths seen once. The chain joins TRBV5-1 to TRBJ2-1; TRBD2 agrees at 10 bases. The receptor comes from a woman aged 18-29 years in good health. Sequences were obtained from blood. CDR3 nucleotides: TGCGCCAGCGCCGGGACTAGCGTCGACAATGAGCAGTTCTTC. This codes for CASAGTSVDNEQFF.